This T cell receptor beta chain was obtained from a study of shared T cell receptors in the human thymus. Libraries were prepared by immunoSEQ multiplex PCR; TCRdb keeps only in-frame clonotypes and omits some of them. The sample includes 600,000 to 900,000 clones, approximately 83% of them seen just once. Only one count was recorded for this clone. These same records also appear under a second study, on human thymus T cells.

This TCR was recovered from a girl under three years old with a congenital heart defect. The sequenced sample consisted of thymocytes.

The CDR3 region has the DNA TGCGCCAGCAGCTTGACCCCAGGGGGCGGCGGCTACACCTTC. Its translation: CASSLTPGGGGYTF. The chain is built from TRBV5-1 and TRBJ1-2, with 8 bases identical to TRBD1. Germline trimming cut 1 base from V and 8 bases from J; bases unmatched to any gene: 7. Germline V gene sequence: CDR1 SGHRS, CDR2 YFSETQ. The CDR3 is 14 amino acids.